This T cell receptor (beta chain) was captured in a study of beta chain features in type 1 diabetes. One heparinised blood draw averaging about 116 mL was given by each donor. A sort by CD45RO/CCR7/CD25/CD127/CD95/CD27 yielded CD4+ naive, central memory, regulatory and stem cell-like memory cells. Germline-derived CDR1 and CDR2 are SGHNT and YYREEE (reference sequence). Trimming took 1 base from V and 0 from J, leaving 8 bases between them. The CDR3 sequence is 14 residues long. Worth noting for this clone: Its antigen is unknown.

General study points: Naive, central memory and Treg TCRB repertoires appeared more alike in patients than in healthy donors. Within each of all four CD4+ subsets, Type 1 diabetes patients had TCRB CDR3s that were moderately but significantly shorter.

Expressed TCRB transcripts were sequenced because the isolated RNA had all been reverse transcribed beforehand. Naive, central memory and regulatory T cell samples averaged about 3.57 million reads. Using immunoSEQ multiplex PCR, the repertoire was profiled, and TCRdb retains in-frame clones only, with some absent. The profile shows 200,000 to 300,000 clones, roughly 22% of them singletons. The chain recombines TRBV5-4 with TRBJ2-7; D call uncertain. This clonotype was sampled from a woman in her forties with type 1 diabetes. Sequencing was performed on naive CD4+ T cells from blood. CDR3 nucleotide sequence: TGTGCCAGCAGCTTGAGTCTAAGCTCCTACGAGCAGTACTTC. Translating gives CASSLSLSSYEQYF.